These 16 T cell receptor beta chains originate from one sample sequenced in a study of cytomegalovirus exposure and HLA in healthy donors. The table came from immunoSEQ multiplex PCR; TCRdb's copy has only in-frame clones and leaves some out. The table shows roughly 45,000 clones, with approximately 95% occurring only once. Sequenced: PBMCs. The receptors were sampled from a woman aged 18-29 years in good health and CMV-seropositive.

The chain couples TRBV6-5 to TRBJ1-5; 10 nucleotides align to TRBD1. V lost 2 bases, J lost 7 bases, and 5 bases stayed unmatched. The germline V gene has CDR1 MNHEY and CDR2 SVGAGI. This CDR3 spans 15 amino acids. In DNA form, the CDR3 reads TGTGCCAGCAGTTACACCGGGACAGGGGAACAGCCCCAGCATTTT. Residues: CASSYTGTGEQPQHF.

This chain connects TRBV10-2 to TRBJ1-1, with unresolved D. This CDR3 is built from 15 residues. CDR1 and CDR2 from the germline V gene are WSHSY and SAAADI. V gave up 5 bases and J gave up 5 bases, with 18 bases separating them. The CDR3 loop reads CASSTLTGGGTEAFF. CDR3 bases: TGCGCCAGCAGTACCTTAACGGGAGGCGGTACTGAAGCTTTCTTT.

The rearrangement joins TRBV6-6 to TRBJ2-5; the D gene is possibly TRBD1 (6 bases). Trimming left V 6 bases short and J 2 bases short, with 19 bases between. This CDR3 is built from 16 residues. The V gene's germline CDR1 is MNHNY and CDR2 SVGAGI (reference sequence). CDR3 sequence: CASSSTPGHRQETQYF. The CDR3, as DNA: TGTGCCAGCAGCTCAACCCCGGGACACCGACAAGAGACCCAGTACTTC.

V and J are TRBV30 and TRBJ2-4; the match to TRBD2 covers 7 bases. CDR1 is GTSNPN, CDR2 SVGIG, per germline (reference sequence). The CDR3 extends over 18 amino acids. V lost 5 bases and J lost 0; bases outside the gene matches: 16. The CDR3 loop is CAWGAGVASARAKNIQYF. Written as DNA, the CDR3 is TGTGCCTGGGGGGCGGGGGTGGCCTCAGCCAGAGCCAAAAACATTCAGTACTTC.

V usage is TRBV27 and J usage is TRBJ2-4; no clear D gene. The germline CDR1 and CDR2 sequences are MNHEY and SMNVEV (reference sequence). Trimming shortened V by 0 bases and J by 1 base, and 4 bases separated the two germline ends. The CDR3 is 14 amino acids. The CDR3 nucleotides are TGTGCCAGCAGTTTATCCAGGGCCAAAAACATTCAGTACTTC. Translation gives CASSLSRAKNIQYF.

V and J are TRBV27 and TRBJ2-3; D may be TRBD1 (5 bases). Trimming stripped 1 base from V and 4 bases from J, with 9 bases between. The length of the CDR3 is 14 residues. Germline CDR1 and CDR2: MNHEY and SMNVEV (reference sequence). As DNA, the CDR3 is TGTGCCAGCAGTTTATTAGGGGATTCAGATACGCAGTATTTT. Translating gives CASSLLGDSDTQYF.

The CDR3 DNA reads as TGCAGCGTAGATGACAGGGTGAGCACTGAAGCTTTCTTT. Its protein is CSVDDRVSTEAFF. V is TRBV29-1 and J is TRBJ1-1, with TRBD1 matching over 7 bases. Trimming at V came to 6 bases and at J to 4 bases, leaving 8 bases not matched to a gene. The CDR3 consists of 13 residues. The V gene's germline CDR1 is SQVTM and CDR2 ANQGSEA.

The chain carries TRBV28 and TRBJ2-7; a possible D gene is TRBD2 (7 bases). The CDR3 has 14 amino acids. V was trimmed by 6 bases and J by 4 bases, leaving 16 bases between them. Germline V gives CDR1 MDHEN, CDR2 SYDVKM. This CDR3 reads CASSPRGGRYEQYF. CDR3 nucleotides: TGTGCCAGCAGCCCAAGGGGGGGTAGGTACGAGCAGTACTTC.

V gene TRBV5-4 combines with J gene TRBJ2-1, with 10 nucleotides matching TRBD2. This CDR3 contains 14 residues. Germline assignment: CDR1 SGHNT and CDR2 YYREEE (reference sequence). Trimming cost V 4 bases and J 6 bases; bases outside gene matches: 4. CDR3 DNA: TGTGCCAGCAGCCCTAGCGGGAGTATCAATGAGCAGTTCTTC. Its translation is CASSPSGSINEQFF.

The gene calls are TRBV5-1 and TRBJ1-5, with D uncertain. Per the germline V gene, CDR1 is SGHRS and CDR2 is YFSETQ. The CDR3 length is 16 residues. Deletions cut 0 bases from V and 0 bases from J, with 10 bases between. In nucleotides, the CDR3 is TGCGCCAGCAGCTTGGACGGCGGCACTAGCAATCAGCCCCAGCATTTT. Protein sequence: CASSLDGGTSNQPQHF.

V usage is TRBV2 and J usage is TRBJ2-4, with unresolved D. The V gene lost 7 bases and the J gene lost 6 bases, with 19 bases spanning the gap. The V gene's germline CDR1 is SNHLY and CDR2 FYNNEI. The CDR3 totals 15 residues. The CDR3 coding sequence is TGTGCCAGCAAAACTGACGACTTACGGTCAAACATTCAGTACTTC. Its translation: CASKTDDLRSNIQYF.

The chain links TRBV30 to TRBJ1-6; tentative D call: TRBD1 (5 bases). The germline CDR1 and CDR2 sequences are GTSNPN and SVGIG (reference sequence). The CDR3 totals 14 residues. The ends were cut back, 1 base at V and 9 bases at J, with 13 bases in the middle. The CDR3 spells CAWSGGGFGSPLHF. The CDR3 region has the DNA TGTGCCTGGAGTGGGGGGGGATTTGGTTCACCCCTCCACTTT.

This clone was counted only a few times. The chain joins TRBV7-3 to TRBJ2-1; 11 nucleotides line up with TRBD2. V trimming: 5 bases; J trimming: 6 bases; junction bases outside the gene matches: 9. The CDR3 has 16 residues. Germline loops: CDR1 SGHTA, CDR2 FQGTGA. The CDR3 here is CASSAIAGGPSNEQFF. CDR3 nucleotides: TGTGCCAGCAGCGCGATAGCGGGAGGGCCCAGCAATGAGCAGTTCTTC.

J is TRBJ2-7 and V is TRBV5-1; 9 bases match TRBD1. The V gene end was trimmed by 0 bases and the J gene end by 3 bases; junction bases not matched to a gene: 1. This CDR3 contains 14 residues. CDR1 and CDR2 from the germline V gene are SGHRS and YFSETQ. The CDR3 is CASSLAGQGYEQYF. CDR3 sequence (DNA): TGCGCCAGCAGCTTGGCGGGACAGGGCTACGAGCAGTACTTC.

The rearrangement uses TRBV6-1 and TRBJ1-4; TRBD1 aligns across 7 bases. The CDR3 has 14 amino acids. The germline CDR1 and CDR2 sequences are MNHNS and SASEGT. Trimming took 3 bases from V and 6 from J; bases not matched to a gene: 4. The CDR3 coding sequence is TGTGCCAGCAGTGAGATAGGGGGCGATGAAAAACTGTTTTTT. Translating gives CASSEIGGDEKLFF.

The chain joins TRBV6-5 to TRBJ2-5; perhaps TRBD1 as D (6 bases). The CDR3 runs 15 residues. Trimming left V 4 bases short and J 5 bases short, with 17 bases between. CDR1 is MNHEY and CDR2 is SVGAGI in the germline V gene. DNA for the CDR3: TGTGCCAGCAGTTCGCTGACAGGAGCAGGGGAGACCCAGTACTTC. It yields the protein CASSSLTGAGETQYF.